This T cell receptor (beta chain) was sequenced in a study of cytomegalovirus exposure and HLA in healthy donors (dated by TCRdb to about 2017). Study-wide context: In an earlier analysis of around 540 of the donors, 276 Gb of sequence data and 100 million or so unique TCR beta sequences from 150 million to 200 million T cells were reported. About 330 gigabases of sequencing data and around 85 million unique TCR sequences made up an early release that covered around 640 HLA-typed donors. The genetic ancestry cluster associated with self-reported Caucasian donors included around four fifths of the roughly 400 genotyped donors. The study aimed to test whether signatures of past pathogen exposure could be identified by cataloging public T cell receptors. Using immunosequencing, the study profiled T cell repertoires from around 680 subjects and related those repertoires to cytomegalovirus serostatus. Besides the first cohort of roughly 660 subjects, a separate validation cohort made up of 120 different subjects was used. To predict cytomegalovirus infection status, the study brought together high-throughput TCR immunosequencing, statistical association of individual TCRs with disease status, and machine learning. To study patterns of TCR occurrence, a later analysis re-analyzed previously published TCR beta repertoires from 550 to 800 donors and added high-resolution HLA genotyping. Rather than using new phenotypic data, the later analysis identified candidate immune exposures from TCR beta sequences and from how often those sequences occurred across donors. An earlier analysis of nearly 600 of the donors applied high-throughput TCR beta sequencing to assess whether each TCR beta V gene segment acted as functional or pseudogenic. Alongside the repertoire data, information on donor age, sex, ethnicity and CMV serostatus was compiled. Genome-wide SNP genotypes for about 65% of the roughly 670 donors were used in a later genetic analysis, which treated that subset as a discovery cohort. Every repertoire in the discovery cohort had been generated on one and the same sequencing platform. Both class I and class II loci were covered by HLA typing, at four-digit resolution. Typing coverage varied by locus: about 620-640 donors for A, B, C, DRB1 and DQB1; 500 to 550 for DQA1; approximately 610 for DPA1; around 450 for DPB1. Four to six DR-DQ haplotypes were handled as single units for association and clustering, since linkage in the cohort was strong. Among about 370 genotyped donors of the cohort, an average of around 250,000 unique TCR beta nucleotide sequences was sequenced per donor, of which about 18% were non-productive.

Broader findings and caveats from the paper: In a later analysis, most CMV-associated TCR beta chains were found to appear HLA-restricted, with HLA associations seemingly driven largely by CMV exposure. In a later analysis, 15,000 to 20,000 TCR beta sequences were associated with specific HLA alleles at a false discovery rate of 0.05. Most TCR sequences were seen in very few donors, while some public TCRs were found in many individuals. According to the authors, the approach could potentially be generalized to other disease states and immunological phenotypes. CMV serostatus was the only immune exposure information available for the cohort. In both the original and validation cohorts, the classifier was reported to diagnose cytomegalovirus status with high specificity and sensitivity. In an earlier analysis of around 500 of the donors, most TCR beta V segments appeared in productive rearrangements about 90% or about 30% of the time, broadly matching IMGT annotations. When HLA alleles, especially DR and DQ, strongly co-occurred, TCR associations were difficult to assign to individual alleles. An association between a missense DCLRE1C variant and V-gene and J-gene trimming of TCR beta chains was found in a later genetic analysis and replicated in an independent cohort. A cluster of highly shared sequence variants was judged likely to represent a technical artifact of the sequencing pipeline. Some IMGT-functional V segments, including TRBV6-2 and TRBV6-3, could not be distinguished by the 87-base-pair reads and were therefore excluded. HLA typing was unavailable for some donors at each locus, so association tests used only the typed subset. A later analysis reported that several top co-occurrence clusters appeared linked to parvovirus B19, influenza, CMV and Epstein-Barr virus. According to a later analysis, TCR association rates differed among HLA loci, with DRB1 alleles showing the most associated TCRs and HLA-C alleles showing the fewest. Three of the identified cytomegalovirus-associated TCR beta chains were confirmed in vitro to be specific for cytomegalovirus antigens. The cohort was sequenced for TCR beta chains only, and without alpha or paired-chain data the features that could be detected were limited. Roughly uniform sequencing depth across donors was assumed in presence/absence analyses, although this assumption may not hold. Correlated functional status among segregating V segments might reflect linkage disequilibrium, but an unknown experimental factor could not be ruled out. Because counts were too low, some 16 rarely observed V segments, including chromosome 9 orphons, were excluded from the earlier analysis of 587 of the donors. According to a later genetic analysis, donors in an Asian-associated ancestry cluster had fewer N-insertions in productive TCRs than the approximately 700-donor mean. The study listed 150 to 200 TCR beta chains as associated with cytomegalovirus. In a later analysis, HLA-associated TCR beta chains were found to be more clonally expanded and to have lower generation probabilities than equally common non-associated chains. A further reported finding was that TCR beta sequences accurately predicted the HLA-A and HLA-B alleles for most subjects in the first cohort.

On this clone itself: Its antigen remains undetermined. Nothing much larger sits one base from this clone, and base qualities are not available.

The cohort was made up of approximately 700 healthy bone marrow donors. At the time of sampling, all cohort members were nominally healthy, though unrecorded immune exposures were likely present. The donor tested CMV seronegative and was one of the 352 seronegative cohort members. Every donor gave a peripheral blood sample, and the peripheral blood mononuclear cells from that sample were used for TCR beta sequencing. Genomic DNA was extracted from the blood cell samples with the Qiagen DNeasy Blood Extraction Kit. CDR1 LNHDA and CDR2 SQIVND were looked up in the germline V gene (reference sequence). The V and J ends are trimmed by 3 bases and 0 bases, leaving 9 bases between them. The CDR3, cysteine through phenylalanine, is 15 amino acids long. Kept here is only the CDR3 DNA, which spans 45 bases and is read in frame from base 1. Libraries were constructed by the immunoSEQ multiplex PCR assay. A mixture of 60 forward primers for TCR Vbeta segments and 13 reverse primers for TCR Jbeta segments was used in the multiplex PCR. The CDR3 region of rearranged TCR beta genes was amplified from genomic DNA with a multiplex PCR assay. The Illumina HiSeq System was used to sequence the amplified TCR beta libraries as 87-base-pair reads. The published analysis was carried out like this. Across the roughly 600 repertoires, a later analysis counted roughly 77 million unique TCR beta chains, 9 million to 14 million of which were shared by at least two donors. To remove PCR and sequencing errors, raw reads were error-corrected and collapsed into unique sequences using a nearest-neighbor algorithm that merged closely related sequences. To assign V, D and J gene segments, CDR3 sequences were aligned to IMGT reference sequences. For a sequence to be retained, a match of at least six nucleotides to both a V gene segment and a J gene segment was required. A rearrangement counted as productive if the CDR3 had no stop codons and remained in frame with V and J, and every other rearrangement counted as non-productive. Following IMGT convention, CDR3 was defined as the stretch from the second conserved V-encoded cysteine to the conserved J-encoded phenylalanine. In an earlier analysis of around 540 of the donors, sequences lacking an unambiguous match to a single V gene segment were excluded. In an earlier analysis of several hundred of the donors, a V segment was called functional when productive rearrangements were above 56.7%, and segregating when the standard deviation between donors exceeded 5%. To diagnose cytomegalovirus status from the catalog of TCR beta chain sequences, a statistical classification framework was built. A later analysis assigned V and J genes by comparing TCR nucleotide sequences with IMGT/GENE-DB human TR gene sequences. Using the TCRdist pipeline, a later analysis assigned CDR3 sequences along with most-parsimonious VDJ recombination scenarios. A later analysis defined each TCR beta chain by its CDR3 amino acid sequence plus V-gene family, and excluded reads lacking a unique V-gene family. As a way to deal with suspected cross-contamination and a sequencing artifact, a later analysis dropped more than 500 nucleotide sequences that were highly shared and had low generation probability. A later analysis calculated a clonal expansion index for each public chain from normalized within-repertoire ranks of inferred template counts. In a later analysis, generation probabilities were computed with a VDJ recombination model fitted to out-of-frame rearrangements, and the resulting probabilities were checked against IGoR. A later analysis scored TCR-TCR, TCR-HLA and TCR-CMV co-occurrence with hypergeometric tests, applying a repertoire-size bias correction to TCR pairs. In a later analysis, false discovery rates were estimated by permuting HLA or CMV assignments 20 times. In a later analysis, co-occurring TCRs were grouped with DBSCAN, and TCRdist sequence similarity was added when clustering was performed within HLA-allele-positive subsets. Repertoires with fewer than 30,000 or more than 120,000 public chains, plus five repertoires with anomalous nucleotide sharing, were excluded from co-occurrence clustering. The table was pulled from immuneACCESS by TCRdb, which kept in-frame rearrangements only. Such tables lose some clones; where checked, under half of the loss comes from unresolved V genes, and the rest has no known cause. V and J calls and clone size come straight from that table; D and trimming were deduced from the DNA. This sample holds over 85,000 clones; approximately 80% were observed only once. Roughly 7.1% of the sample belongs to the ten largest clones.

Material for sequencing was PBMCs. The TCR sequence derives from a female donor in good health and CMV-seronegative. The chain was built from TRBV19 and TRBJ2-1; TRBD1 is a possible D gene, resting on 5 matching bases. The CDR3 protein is CASSIRQGSYNEQFF. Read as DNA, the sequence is TGTGCCAGTAGTATTCGGCAGGGCTCCTACAATGAGCAGTTCTTC.